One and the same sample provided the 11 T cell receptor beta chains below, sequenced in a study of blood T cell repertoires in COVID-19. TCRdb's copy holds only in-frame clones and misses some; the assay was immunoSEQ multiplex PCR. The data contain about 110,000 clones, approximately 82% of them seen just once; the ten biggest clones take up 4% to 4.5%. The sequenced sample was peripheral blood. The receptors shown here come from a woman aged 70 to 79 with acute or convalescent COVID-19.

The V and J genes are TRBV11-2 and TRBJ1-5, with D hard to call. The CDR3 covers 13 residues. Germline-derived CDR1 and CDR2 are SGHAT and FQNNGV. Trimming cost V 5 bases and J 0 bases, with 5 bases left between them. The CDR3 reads CASSLYSNQPQHF. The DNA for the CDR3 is TGTGCCAGCAGCCTCTATAGCAATCAGCCCCAGCATTTT.

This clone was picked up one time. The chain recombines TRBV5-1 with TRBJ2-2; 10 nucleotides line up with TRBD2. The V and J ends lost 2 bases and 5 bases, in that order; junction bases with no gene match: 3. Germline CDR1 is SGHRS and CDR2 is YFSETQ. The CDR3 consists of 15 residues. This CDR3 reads CASSFLAGVTGELFF. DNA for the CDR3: TGCGCCAGCAGCTTTCTAGCGGGAGTGACCGGGGAGCTGTTTTTT.

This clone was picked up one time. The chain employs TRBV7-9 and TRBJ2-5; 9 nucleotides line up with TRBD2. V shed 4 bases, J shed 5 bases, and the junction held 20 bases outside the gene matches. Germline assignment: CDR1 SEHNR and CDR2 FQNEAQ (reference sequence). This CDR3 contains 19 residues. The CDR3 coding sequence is TGTGCCAGCAGCTCCTTACGGCTAGCGGGGATCTTCAACGGGGAGACCCAGTACTTC. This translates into CASSSLRLAGIFNGETQYF.

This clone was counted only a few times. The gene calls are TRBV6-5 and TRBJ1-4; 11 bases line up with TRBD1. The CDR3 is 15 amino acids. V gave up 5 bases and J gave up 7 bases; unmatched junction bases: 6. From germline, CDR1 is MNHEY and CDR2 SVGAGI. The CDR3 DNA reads TGTGCCAGCAGTCGGACAGGGGGCAGGAGTGAAAAACTGTTTTTT. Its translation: CASSRTGGRSEKLFF.

The CDR3 loop is CASSETWQPQHF. The CDR3 DNA reads TGCGCCAGCAGTGAGACTTGGCAGCCCCAGCATTTT. V gene TRBV10-2 combines with J gene TRBJ1-5; D gene ambiguous. V shed 2 bases and J shed 7 bases, with 6 bases lying between them. Per the germline V gene, CDR1 is WSHSY and CDR2 is SAAADI. The CDR3 sequence is 12 residues long.

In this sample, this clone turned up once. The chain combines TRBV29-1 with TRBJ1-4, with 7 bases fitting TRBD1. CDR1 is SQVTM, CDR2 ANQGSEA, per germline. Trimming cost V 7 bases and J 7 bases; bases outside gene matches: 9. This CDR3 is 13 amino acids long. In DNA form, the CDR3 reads TGCAGCGCCGAAGGACAGGCAGGTGAAAAACTGTTTTTT. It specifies CSAEGQAGEKLFF.

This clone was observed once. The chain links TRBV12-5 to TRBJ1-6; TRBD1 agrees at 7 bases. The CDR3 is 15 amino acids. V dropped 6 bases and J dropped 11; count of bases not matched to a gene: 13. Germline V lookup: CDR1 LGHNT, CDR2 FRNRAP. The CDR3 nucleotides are TGTGCTAGTGGAAGAGACGACAGGGTTCGGGCACCCCTCCACTTT. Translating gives CASGRDDRVRAPLHF.

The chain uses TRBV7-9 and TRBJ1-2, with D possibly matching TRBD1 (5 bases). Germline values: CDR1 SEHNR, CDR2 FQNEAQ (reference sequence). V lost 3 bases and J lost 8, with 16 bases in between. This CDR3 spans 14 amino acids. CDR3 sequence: CASSFIKEWGGYTF. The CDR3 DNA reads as TGTGCCAGCAGCTTTATTAAGGAATGGGGCGGCTACACCTTC.

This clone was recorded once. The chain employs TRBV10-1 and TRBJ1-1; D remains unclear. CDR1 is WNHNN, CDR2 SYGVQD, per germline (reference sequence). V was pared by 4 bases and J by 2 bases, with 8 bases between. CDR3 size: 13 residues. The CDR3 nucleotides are TGCGCCAGCAGTGGACATGTTAACACTGAAGCTTTCTTT. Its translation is CASSGHVNTEAFF.

This CDR3 is CASATGYNEQFF. As DNA, the CDR3 is TGTGCCAGCGCTACAGGCTACAATGAGCAGTTCTTC. The chain links TRBV12-3 or TRBV12-4 to TRBJ2-1; tentatively, D is TRBD1 (5 bases). This CDR3 has 12 residues. V lost 8 bases to trimming and J lost 3 bases, with 8 bases between them.

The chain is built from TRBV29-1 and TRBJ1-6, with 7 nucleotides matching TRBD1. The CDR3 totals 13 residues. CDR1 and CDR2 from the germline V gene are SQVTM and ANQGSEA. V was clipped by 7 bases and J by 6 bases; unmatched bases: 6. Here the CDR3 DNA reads TGCAGCGCAGCGACAGGGAGTAATTCACCCCTCCACTTT. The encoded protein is CSAATGSNSPLHF.